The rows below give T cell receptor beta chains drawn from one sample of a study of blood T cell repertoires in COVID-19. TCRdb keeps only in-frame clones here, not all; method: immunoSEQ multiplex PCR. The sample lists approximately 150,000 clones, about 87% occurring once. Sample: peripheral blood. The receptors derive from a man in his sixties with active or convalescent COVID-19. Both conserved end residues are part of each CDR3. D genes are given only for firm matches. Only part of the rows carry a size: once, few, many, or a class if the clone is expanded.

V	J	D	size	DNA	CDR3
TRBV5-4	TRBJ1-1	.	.	TGTGCCAGCAGCCCCTGGGGGGGTATGAACACTGAAGCTTTCTTT	CASSPWGGMNTEAFF
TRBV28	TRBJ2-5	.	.	TGTGCCAGCAGTTTGTCCCCGGAGACCCAGTACTTC	CASSLSPETQYF
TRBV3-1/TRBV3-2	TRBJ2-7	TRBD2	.	TGTGCCAGCAGCCCCTCTAGCGGGTGGGAGCAGTACTTC	CASSPSSGWEQYF
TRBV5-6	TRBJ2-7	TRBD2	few	TGTGCCAGCAGCTTGGAGTGGACTAGCGGCTCCTCCGAGCAGTACTTC	CASSLEWTSGSSEQYF
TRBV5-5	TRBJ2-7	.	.	TGTGCCAGCAGCTTTATCGGGGGAAGAGCCTACGAGCAGTACTTC	CASSFIGGRAYEQYF
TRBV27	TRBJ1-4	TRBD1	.	TGTGCCAGCAGCACACCGGGACAGGGGGGAAAACTGTTTTTT	CASSTPGQGGKLFF
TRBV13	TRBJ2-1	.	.	TGTGCCAGCAGCTTACTCCGGGATAAGCAGTTCTTC	CASSLLRDKQFF
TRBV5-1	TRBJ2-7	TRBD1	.	TGCGCCAGCAGCGCCGGGACAGGGGGGTACGAGCAGTACTTC	CASSAGTGGYEQYF
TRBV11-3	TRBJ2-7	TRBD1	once	TGTGCCAGCAGCTTTTCGGGCTTTATCTGCCGGACAGGGATTTCCTACGAGCAGTACTTC	CASSFSGFICRTGISYEQYF
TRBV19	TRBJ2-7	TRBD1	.	TGTGCCAGTAGTATTGAGACAGGGATCCCCTACGAGCAGTACTTC	CASSIETGIPYEQYF
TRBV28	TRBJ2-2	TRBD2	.	TGTGCCAGCAGTTACCCCACTAGCGGGAGATTAACCGGGGAGCTGTTTTTT	CASSYPTSGRLTGELFF
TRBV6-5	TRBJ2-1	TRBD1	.	TGTGCCAGCAGCACCGGGACAGGGGTCTTTGAGCAGTTCTTC	CASSTGTGVFEQFF
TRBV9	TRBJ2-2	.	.	TGTGCCAGCAGCGCCTCTGGGAGCTCGGTATGGACCGGGGAGCTGTTTTTT	CASSASGSSVWTGELFF
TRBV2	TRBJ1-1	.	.	TGTGCCAGCAGTGCGGCGGCAGAAGCTTTCTTT	CASSAAAEAFF
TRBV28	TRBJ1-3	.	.	TGTGCCAGCAGTTTGGCCGGAGGCTCTGGAAACACCATATATTTT	CASSLAGGSGNTIYF
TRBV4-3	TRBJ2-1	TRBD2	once	TGCGCCAGCAGCCAGGATGTTTTGACTAGCGGGGGAAACAATGAGCAGTTCTTC	CASSQDVLTSGGNNEQFF
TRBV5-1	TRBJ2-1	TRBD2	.	TGCGCCAGCAGCTTGACTAGCGGGAAGTCCTACAATGAGCAGTTCTTC	CASSLTSGKSYNEQFF
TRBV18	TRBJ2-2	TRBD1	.	TGTGCCAGCTCACCCGGAAGAGGGGGCGCGTCCGGGGAGCTGTTTTTT	CASSPGRGGASGELFF
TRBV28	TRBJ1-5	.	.	TGTGCCAGCCGGGATTGGGTTGAGCAGCCCCAGCATTTT	CASRDWVEQPQHF
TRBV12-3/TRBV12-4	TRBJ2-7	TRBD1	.	TGTGCCAGCAGTGGGACAGGAGCCTACGAGCAGTACTTC	CASSGTGAYEQYF
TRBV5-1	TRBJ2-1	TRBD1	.	TGCGCCAGCAGCTTGGGGCAGGGGGCGTACAATGAGCAGTTCTTC	CASSLGQGAYNEQFF
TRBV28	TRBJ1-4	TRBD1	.	TGTGCCAGCAGTTTATTGGGACAGGGTAACGAAAAACTGTTTTTT	CASSLLGQGNEKLFF
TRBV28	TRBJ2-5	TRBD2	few	TGTGCCAGCAGTCTGGAATTCGCGGGAGGGCCAGAGACCCAGTACTTC	CASSLEFAGGPETQYF
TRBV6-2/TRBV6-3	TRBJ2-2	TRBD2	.	TGTGCCAGCAGTTACGGAGTAGCGGGCACCGGGGAGCTGTTTTTT	CASSYGVAGTGELFF
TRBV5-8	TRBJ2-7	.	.	TGTGCCAGCAGCTTAACAGGGACGCCCTACGAGCAGTACTTC	CASSLTGTPYEQYF
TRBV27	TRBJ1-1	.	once	TGTGCCAGCAGTTTATCGGAGGCAGGGGTCACTGAAGCTTTCTTT	CASSLSEAGVTEAFF
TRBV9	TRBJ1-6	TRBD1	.	TGTGCCAGCAGCCCCCGGACAGGGATGAATAATTCACCCCTCCACTTT	CASSPRTGMNNSPLHF
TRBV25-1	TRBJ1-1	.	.	TGTGCCAGCAGTCCTTGGGGTGACCAGGAACAAGGAGGCACTGAAGCTTTCTTT	CASSPWGDQEQGGTEAFF
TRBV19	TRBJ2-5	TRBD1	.	TGTGCCAGTAGTATAGAGACAGGGACAGAGACCCAGTACTTC	CASSIETGTETQYF
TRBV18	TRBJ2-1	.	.	TGTGCCAGCTCATCTGGACAGGGGGCCCTAGCGGGAGGGCGGGCGCGGAACAATGAGCAGTTCTTC	CASSSGQGALAGGRARNNEQFF
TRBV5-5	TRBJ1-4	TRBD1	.	TGTGCCAGCAGCTTGGAACAGGGGTATGAAAAACTGTTTTTT	CASSLEQGYEKLFF
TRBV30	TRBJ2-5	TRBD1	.	TGTGCCTGGAGTGGACAGGGGGGGACCCAGTACTTC	CAWSGQGGTQYF
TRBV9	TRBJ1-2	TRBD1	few	TGTGCCAGCAGCTTTACAGGGGTATATGGCTACACCTTC	CASSFTGVYGYTF
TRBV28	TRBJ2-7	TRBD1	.	TGTGCCAGCAGTGCCGGGACAGAGGCTTATCTGCAGTACTTC	CASSAGTEAYLQYF
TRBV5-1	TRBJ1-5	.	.	TGCGCCAGCAGCTTGGGGGGACTTAACAATCAGCCCCAGCATTTT	CASSLGGLNNQPQHF
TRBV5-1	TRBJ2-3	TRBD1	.	TGCGCCAGCAGCCTAGGGGGCCCAACAGATACGCAGTATTTT	CASSLGGPTDTQYF
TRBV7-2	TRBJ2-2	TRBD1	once	TGTGCCAGCAGCATGGGACAGGGGGGAACCGGGGAGCTGTTTTTT	CASSMGQGGTGELFF
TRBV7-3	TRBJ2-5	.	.	TGTGCCAGCAGCCCCGAAGCGGGAGAGACCCAGTACTTC	CASSPEAGETQYF
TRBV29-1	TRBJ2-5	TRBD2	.	TGCAGCGTTGCCCAGAGCGGGAGGCCCGTAGAGACCCAGTACTTC	CSVAQSGRPVETQYF
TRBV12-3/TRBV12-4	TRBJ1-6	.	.	TGTGCCAGCAACAACAGGCAGGATTCACCCCTCCACTTT	CASNNRQDSPLHF
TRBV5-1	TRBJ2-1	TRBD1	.	TGCGCCAGCAGCTTGCCAACAGGGGGCGTATACAATGAGCAGTTCTTC	CASSLPTGGVYNEQFF